This entry lists 5 T cell receptor beta chains sequenced from one sample in a study of blood T cell repertoires in COVID-19. Measured with immunoSEQ multiplex PCR; TCRdb has only the in-frame clones, and not every one. The repertoire holds a few hundred thousand clones, with about 85% as singletons. Input material: peripheral blood. These TCRs come from a man aged 60 to 69 who had recovered from COVID-19.

The sample holds a few counts of this clone. V is TRBV19 and J is TRBJ1-3, with no clear D. The germline V gene has CDR1 LNHDA and CDR2 SQIVND (reference sequence). The ends were cut back, 2 bases at V and 0 bases at J, with 17 bases in the middle. This CDR3 is 18 amino acids long. The CDR3 sequence is CASSIRGWTASSGNTIYF. The CDR3 nucleotides read TGTGCCAGTAGTATACGGGGATGGACGGCAAGCTCTGGAAACACCATATATTTT.

The chain combines TRBV3-1 (or the pseudogene TRBV3-2) with TRBJ1-1; 9 bases are a match to TRBD1. The ends lost 2 bases at V and 5 bases at J; junction bases unmatched: 3. From germline, CDR1 is LGHDT and CDR2 YNNKEL (reference sequence). This CDR3 has 14 residues. CDR3 amino acids: CASSQTGGLTEAFF. Written as DNA, the CDR3 is TGTGCCAGCAGCCAAACAGGGGGCTTAACTGAAGCTTTCTTT.

The chain carries TRBV21-1 and TRBJ1-2. TRBV21-1 is termed a pseudogene. This CDR3 has 14 amino acids. Here the CDR3 DNA reads TGTGCCAGCAGCCGGGGCGGGGGCGTGGGTGGCTACACCTTC. It translates to CASSRGGGVGGYTF.

The chain has TRBV6-2 or TRBV6-3 and TRBJ1-1; 8 bases are shared with TRBD1. From germline, CDR1 is MNHEY and CDR2 SVGEGT. Germline trimming cut 5 bases from V and 10 bases from J; bases unmatched to any gene: 3. This CDR3 spans 11 amino acids. Here the CDR3 reads CASSGGTGAFF. The CDR3 region has the DNA TGTGCCAGCAGTGGGGGGACAGGAGCTTTCTTT.

The genes are TRBV7-2 and TRBJ2-5, with TRBD1 as a possible D gene (5 bases). Germline CDR1 SGHTA, CDR2 FQGNSA. This CDR3 is 13 amino acids long. V lost 4 bases to trimming and J lost 5 bases, with 11 bases between them. This chain's CDR3 is CASSSYGAETQYF. CDR3 nucleotide sequence: TGTGCCAGCAGCTCTTATGGGGCGGAGACCCAGTACTTC. Together with reference TRBV7-2 and TRBJ2-5, the CDR3 gives the full variable domain: GAGVSQSPSNKVTEKGKDVELRCDPISGHTALYWYRQSLGQGLEFLIYFQGNSAPDKSGLPSDRFSAERTGGSVSTLTIQRTQQEDSAVYLCASSSYGAETQYFGPGTRLLVL.